This T cell receptor (beta chain) was obtained from a study of control samples from healthy donors and cancer patients. In this sample, this clone turned up once. The data were produced by immunoSEQ multiplex PCR, yet TCRdb's version contains in-frame clones alone and is incomplete. The data contain over 75,000 clones, roughly four fifths of them singletons. The clonotype originates from a man aged 55 to 70 in good health. Sequenced: blood.

CDR3 coding DNA: TGTGCCAGCAGGGAAAGGGGCGGCCGGGATACGCAGTATTTT. Protein sequence: CASRERGGRDTQYF. The genes are TRBV6-6 and TRBJ2-3; weak D call: TRBD1 (5 bases). The CDR3 covers 14 residues. With 6 bases removed from V and 6 bases from J, the gap between germline ends came to 16 bases. Germline V lookup: CDR1 MNHNY, CDR2 SVGAGI (reference sequence).